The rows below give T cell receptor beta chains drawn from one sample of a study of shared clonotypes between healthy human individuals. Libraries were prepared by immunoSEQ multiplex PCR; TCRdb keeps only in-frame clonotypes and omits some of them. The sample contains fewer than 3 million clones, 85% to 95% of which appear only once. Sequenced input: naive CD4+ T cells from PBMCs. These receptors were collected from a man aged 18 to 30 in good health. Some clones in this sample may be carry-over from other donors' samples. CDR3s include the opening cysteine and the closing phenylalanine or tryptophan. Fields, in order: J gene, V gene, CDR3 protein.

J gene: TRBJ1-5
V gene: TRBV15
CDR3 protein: CATSRVVGRGQPQHF

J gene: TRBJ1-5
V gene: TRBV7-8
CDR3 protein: CASSPREGGYGPQHF

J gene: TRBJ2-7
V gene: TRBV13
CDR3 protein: CASSLGIRLAGDEQYF

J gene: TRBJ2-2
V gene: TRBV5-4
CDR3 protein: CASSFRDSLSGELFF

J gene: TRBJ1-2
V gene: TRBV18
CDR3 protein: CASSPGTGNHGYTF

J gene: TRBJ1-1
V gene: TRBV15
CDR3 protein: CATSRGRDTEAFF

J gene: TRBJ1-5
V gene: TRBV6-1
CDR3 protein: CASSARDSPSGSNQPQHF

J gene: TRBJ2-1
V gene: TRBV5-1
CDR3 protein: CASSFGTGTSMGNEQFF

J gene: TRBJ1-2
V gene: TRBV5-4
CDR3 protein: CASSPGHQPFSGGYTF

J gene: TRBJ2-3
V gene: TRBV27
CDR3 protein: CASSLLSWTPDTQYF

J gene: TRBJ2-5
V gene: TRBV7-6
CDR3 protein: CASSKRTASQETQYF

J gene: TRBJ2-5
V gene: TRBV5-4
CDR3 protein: CASSLAIARETQYF

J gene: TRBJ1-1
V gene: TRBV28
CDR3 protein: CASSLWVRSGTEAFF

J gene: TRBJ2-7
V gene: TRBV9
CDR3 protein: CASSSSSGSYEQYF

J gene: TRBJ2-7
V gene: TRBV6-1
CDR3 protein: CASAKIGQAYEQYF

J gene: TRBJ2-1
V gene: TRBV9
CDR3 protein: CASSSRGGREAHNEQFF

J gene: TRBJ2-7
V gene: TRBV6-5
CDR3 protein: CASSFKTSGSYEQYF

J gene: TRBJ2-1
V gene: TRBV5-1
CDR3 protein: CASSLRQVGDEQFF

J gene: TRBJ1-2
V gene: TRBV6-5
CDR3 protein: CASRDSYYGYTF

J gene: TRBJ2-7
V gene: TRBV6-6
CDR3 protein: CASSYPAGTRDEQYF

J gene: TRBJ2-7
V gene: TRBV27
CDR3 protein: CASSFRTSSAEQYF

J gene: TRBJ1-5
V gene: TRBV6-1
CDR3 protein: CASVGQGNSNQPQHF

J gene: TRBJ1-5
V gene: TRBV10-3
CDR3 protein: CATLQGGASNQPQHF

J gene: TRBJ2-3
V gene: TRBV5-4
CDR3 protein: CASSYPEAGGIKRSGTQYF

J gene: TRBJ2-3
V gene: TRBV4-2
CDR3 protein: CASSHYAGGDTDTQYF

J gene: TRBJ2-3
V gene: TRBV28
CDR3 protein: CASSSSTGLAGPSTDTQYF

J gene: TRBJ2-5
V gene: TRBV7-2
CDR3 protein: CAIAQLGDQETQYF

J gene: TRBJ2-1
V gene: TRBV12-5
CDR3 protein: CASGLAPFSGLAGVEPYNEQFF

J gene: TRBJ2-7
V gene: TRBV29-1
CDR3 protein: CSVARTGVQNEQYF

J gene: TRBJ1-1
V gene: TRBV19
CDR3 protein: CASGHNRIEAFF

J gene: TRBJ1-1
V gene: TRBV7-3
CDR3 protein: CASSLRGPGSEAFF

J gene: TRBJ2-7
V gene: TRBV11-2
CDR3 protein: CASSWTTGTVYEQYF

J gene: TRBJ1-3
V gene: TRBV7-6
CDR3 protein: CASSLGGQGPDTIYF

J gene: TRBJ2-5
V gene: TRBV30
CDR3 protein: CAWRRGWQGVQETQYF